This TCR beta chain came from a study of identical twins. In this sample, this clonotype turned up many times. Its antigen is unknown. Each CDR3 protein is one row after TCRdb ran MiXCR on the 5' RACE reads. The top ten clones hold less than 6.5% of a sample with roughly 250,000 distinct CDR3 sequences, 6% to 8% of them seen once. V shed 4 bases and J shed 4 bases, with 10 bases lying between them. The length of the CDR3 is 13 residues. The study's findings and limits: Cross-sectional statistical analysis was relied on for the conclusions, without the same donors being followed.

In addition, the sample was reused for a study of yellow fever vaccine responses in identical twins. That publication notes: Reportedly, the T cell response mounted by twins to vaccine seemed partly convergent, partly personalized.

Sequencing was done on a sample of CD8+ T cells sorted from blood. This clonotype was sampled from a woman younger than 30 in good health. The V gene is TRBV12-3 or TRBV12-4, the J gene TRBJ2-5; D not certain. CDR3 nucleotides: TGTGCCAGCAGTTGGACCGATAGAGAGACCCAGTACTTC. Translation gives CASSWTDRETQYF.